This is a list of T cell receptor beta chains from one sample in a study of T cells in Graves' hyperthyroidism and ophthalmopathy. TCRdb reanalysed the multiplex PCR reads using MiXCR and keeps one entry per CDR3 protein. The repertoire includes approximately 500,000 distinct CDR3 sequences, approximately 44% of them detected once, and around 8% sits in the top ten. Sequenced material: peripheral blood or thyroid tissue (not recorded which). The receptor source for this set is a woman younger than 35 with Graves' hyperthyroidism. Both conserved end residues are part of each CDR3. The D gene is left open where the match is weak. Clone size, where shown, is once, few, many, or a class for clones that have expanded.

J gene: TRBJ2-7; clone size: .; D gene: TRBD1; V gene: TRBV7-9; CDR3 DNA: TGTGCCAGCAGCTCAAAGGGACAGGGATTCGACAATGAGCAGTACTTC; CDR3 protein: CASSSKGQGFDNEQYF
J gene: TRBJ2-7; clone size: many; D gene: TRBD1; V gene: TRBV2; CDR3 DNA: TGTGCCAGCATCTCGGGACAGGGGAGATTCTACGAGCAGTACTTC; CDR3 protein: CASISGQGRFYEQYF
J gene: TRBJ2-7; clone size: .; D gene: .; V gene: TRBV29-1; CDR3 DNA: TGCAGTTTAGATCTAGGGAAGAACGAGCAGTACTTC; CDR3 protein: CSLDLGKNEQYF
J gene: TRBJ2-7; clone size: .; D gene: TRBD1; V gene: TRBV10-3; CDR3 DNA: TGTGCCATCAGCGCAACAGGGGGTTCTCGGAACGAGCAGTACTTC; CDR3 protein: CAISATGGSRNEQYF
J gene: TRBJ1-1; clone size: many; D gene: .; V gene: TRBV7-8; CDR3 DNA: TGTGCCAGCAGCCCCGAACGATTGAACACTGAAGCTTTCTTT; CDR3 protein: CASSPERLNTEAFF
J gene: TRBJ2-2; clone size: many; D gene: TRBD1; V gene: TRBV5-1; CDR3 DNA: TGCGCCAGCTTAAGGGGGCGAAACACCGGGGAGCTGTTTTTT; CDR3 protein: CASLRGRNTGELFF
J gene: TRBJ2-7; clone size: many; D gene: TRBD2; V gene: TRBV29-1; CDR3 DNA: TGCAGCAATCGAATGGCGGGAGGGCCTTACGAGCAGTACTTC; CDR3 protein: CSNRMAGGPYEQYF
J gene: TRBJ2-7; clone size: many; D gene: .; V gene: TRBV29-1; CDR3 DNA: TGCAGCGTTGCACGGGCATCCTACGAGCAGTACTTC; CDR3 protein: CSVARASYEQYF
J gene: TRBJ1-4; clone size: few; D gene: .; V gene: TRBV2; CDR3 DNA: TGTGCCAGCAGTTCCGGAGAGGATGAAAAACTGTTTTTT; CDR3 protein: CASSSGEDEKLFF
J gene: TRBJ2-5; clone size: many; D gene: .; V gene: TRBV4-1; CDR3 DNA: TGCGCCAGCAGCCAAGCGGACATCCAAGAGACCCAGTACTTC; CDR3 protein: CASSQADIQETQYF
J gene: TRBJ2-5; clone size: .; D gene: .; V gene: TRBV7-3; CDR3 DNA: TGTGCCAGCAGCTTAACAGGCAGGGTCGGGGAGACCCAGTACTTC; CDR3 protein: CASSLTGRVGETQYF
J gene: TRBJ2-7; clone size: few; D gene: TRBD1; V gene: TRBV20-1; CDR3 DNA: TGCAGTGCTAGAGATGACGGCAGGGGGCTCGAGCGATTCTTC; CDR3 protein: CSARDDGRGLERFF
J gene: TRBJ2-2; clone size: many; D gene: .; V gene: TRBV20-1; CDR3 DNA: TGCAGTGCTAGAGATGGGTTCCAGAGCGGGGAGCTGTTTTTT; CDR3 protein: CSARDGFQSGELFF
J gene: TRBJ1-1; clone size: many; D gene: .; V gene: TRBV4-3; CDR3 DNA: TGCGCCAGCAGCCAAGATAGGGGCTATACTGAAGCTTTCTTT; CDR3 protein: CASSQDRGYTEAFF
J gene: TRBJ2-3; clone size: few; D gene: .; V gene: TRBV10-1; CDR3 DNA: TGCGCCAGCAGTGAGTCGGTTCCGGTAGAGAGCACAGATACGCAGTATTTT; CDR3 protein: CASSESVPVESTDTQYF
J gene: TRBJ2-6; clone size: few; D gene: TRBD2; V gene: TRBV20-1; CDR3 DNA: TGCAGTGCTCCGGGGACTAGCGGGAGGGCCAACGTCCTGACTTTC; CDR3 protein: CSAPGTSGRANVLTF
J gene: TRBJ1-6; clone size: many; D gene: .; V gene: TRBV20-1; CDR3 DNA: TGCAGTGCTAGAGTTACAGGGAGTAATTCACCCCTCCACTTT; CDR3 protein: CSARVTGSNSPLHF
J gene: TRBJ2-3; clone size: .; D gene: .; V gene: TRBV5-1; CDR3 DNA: TGCGCCAGCAGCTTGTTTTCGGGCACAGATACGCAGTATTTT; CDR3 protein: CASSLFSGTDTQYF
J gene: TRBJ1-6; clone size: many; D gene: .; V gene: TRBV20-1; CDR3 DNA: TGCAGTGCTAGAGTAGACTCCGACAATTCACCCCTCCACTTT; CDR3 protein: CSARVDSDNSPLHF
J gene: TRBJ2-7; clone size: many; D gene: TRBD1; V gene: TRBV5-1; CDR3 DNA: TGCGCCAGCAGCTTTGGACAGGGGGATCCCGAGCAGTACTTC; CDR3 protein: CASSFGQGDPEQYF
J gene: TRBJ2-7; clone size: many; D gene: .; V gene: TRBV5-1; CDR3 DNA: TGCGCCAGCAGCTCGACAGGTGTCGGATCCTACGAGCAGTACTTC; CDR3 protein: CASSSTGVGSYEQYF
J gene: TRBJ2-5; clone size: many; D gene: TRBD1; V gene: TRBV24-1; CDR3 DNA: TGTGCCACCAGTGATGGGGTCCCGGGACAGGGGGCTGAGACCCAGTACTTC; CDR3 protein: CATSDGVPGQGAETQYF
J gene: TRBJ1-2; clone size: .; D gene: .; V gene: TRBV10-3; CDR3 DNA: .; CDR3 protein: CAIGTSGRNDEQFFGSGYGYTF
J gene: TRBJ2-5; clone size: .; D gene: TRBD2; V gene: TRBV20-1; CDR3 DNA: TGCAGTGCTAGAGAGAATAGGGGAGGGCCTCAGGAGACCCAGTACTTC; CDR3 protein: CSARENRGGPQETQYF
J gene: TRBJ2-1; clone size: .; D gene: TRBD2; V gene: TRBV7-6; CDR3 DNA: TGTGCCAGCACCTCGAGGACTAGCGGCTTCGCTGAGCAGTTCTTC; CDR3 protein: CASTSRTSGFAEQFF
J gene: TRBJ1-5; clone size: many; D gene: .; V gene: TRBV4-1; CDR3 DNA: TGCGCCAGCAGCCAAGGGGATCAGCCCCAGCATTTT; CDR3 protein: CASSQGDQPQHF
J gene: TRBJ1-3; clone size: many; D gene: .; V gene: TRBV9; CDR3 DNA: TGTGCCAGCAGTTTCGAAGACCGGAGCACCATATATTTT; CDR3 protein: CASSFEDRSTIYF
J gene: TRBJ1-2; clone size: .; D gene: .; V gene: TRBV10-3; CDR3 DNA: TGTGCCATCGCAACCCAGGGGACTAACTATGGCTACACCTTC; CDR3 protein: CAIATQGTNYGYTF
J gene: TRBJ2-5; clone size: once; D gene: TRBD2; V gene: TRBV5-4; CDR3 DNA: TGTGCCAGCAGGCCAGCGGGAGGGCAAGAGACCCAGTACTTC; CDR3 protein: CASRPAGGQETQYF